The TCR beta chain under discussion was sequenced for a study of T cell changes during pregnancy in multiple sclerosis. The CDR3 contains 10 residues. Germline loops: CDR1 MNHEY, CDR2 SMNVEV (reference sequence). As regards this clone: The junction and the germline gene differ at one end; a read error may be behind it.

Sequenced by immunoSEQ multiplex PCR; TCRdb stores in-frame clones only, minus some. The table records 40,000 to 45,000 clones, 88% of them present only once. The source was CD8+ T cells from peripheral blood mononuclear cells, collected after pregnancy. This sequence originates from a female donor in good health, enrolled as a control in a pregnancy study. The chain joins TRBV27 to TRBJ2-7; D is ambiguous. This CDR3 reads CASSLSDSDF. CDR3 sequence (DNA): TGTGCCAGCAGTTTATCCGACTCAGACTTC.